This T cell receptor (beta chain) is drawn from a study of blood T cell repertoires in COVID-19 (dated by TCRdb to the early 2020s). Regarding the study in general: Collaborator samples came from the United States, Italy and Spain and covered acute and convalescent phases of COVID-19. Samples came from the ongoing ImmuneRACE study (first 160 participants) plus 1,254 subjects from 6 global collaborators. The repertoires were released in a freely available public database intended as a resource for research on the immune response to SARS-CoV-2. The prospective study material was composed of cDNA or gDNA derived from T cells, B-cell-depleted T cells, or PBMCs. HLA class I and class II types, where available, came from metadata supplied by the sample provider rather than from assay-based typing. The sample metadata nearly always contained a de-identified subject ID, COVID-19 status, age in years and sex. The dataset comprised deeply sampled blood TCRbeta repertoires from subjects exposed to, actively infected with, or recovered from COVID-19. The paper as a whole reports these results and caveats: The quantity of clinical and demographic metadata differed by source and by participant and was supplied without curation.

A word on this clone: Its antigen is currently not known. Base qualities are missing; no much larger clone stands one base away.

The collaborating institutions used their own protocols to collect whole blood in K2EDTA tubes. For TCRbeta analysis, collaborators shipped samples as frozen whole blood, isolated PBMCs, or DNA extracted from either of those sample types. The immunoSEQ Assay, a bias-controlled multiplex PCR, was used to amplify TCRbeta CDR3 regions from genomic DNA. Under the source paper's analysis protocol: Nucleated cell counts per sample were estimated from amplification of reference gene primers within the assay. To quantify the absolute abundance of each unique TCRbeta CDR3 rearrangement, sequence reads were collapsed and filtered. For each sample, productive Simpson clonality was calculated as the square root of Simpson's diversity index across productive rearrangements. The source is immuneACCESS, and TCRdb retained only in-frame sequences with V and J called. Part of the clones is not carried over; for the studies checked, unresolved V genes explain less than half of this, and the remainder is unexplained. Clone size and V and J calls were adopted from that table, with D and trimming inferred from the DNA. This sample is represented by around 250,000 clones; about 87% of them were singletons. The ten largest clones capture around 7.8% of the sample.

The CDR3, cysteine through phenylalanine, is 11 amino acids long. Only the CDR3 part of the read is kept: 33 bases, read in frame from the first base. The junction shows trimming of 2 bases on V and 8 bases on J, plus 6 bases between the germline ends. The chain joins TRBV12-3 or TRBV12-4 to TRBJ1-2, with the D gene too uncertain to name. The receptor was derived from a human donor in a cohort sampled during active COVID-19. Input material: peripheral blood. The base sequence is TGTGCCAGCAGTTTAAACCGGGGCTACACCTTC. Protein translation: CASSLNRGYTF.